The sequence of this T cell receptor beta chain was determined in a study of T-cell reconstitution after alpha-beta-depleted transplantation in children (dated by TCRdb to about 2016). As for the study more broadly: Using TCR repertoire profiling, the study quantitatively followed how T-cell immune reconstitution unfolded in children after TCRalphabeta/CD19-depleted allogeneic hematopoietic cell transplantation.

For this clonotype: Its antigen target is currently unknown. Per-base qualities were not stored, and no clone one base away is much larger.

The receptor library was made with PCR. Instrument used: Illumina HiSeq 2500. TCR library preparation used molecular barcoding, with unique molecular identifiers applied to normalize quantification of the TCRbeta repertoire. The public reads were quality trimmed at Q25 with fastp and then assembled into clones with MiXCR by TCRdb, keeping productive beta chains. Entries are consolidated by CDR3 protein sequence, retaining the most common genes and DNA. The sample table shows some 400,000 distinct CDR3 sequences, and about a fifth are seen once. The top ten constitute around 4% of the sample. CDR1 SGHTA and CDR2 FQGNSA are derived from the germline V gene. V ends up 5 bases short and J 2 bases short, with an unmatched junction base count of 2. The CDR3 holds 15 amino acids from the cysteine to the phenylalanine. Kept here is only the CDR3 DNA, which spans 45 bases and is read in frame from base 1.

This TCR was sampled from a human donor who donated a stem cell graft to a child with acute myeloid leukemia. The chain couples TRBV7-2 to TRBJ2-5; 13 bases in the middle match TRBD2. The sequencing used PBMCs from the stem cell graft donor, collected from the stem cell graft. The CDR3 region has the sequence CASSRTSGSQETQYF. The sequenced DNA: TGTGCCAGCAGCAGGACTAGCGGGAGTCAAGAGACCCAGTACTTC.